This T cell receptor beta chain was retrieved from a study of shared clonotypes between healthy human individuals (dated by TCRdb to about 2020). Turning to the overall study: The cohort comprised two women and three men aged 18 to 49 years. Per donor, three plates each were used for CD4 naive and CD4 memory, two for CD8 naive, and one for CD8 memory. Different laboratories and diverse techniques were used to prepare libraries and sequence TCR repertoires, to increase sequencing depth and limit assay-specific biases. The study deeply sequenced blood TCR repertoires of five healthy adults to estimate repertoire size and the extent of clonotype sharing between individuals. Per donor, leukapheresis produced somewhere between about 0.8 and 9 billion PBMCs. Broad study findings and their caveats: Pairwise subsampling indicated that sequencing depth was expected to affect the degree of clonotype sharing among donors. Sampling was restricted to blood, and TCR repertoires in tissues likely differ from the TCR repertoires found in blood. The genetic and exposure-history diversity represented was limited by the small number of donors. Larger estimated clonotype richness was generally found for naive subsets than for memory subsets. Compared with non-shared clonotypes, the clonotypes found in all four sorted-subset donors had higher generation probabilities. Incomplete sequencing was indicated by rarefaction of sorted-subset datasets, despite the large sequencing depth. Sharing across several donors was observed for approximately 5% of naive CD4, 3% to 3.5% of naive CD8, 2% to 2.5% of memory CD4, and about 0.38% of memory CD8 clonotypes.

Healthy HIV-negative adults with no recently reported acute infections or vaccinations were included as donors. Every donor was a Caucasian adult living in Nashville, Tennessee, USA. CD4+ T cells were enriched by magnetic negative selection, after which naive cells were positively selected on CD45RA and the negative fraction was taken as the memory subset. After blood collection by leukapheresis, PBMCs were isolated using Ficoll-Histopaque density gradient centrifugation and then cryopreserved in the vapor phase of liquid nitrogen. Analytical flow cytometry was used to check the purity and quantity of every magnetically sorted T cell population. Genomic DNA was isolated from each sorted fraction and quantified by UV absorbance on a Nanodrop 2000c. Using the deep immunoSEQ assay, multiplex PCR amplified TCR CDR3 regions from genomic DNA. Extracted genomic DNA from each cell subset was spread evenly across all wells of several immunoSEQ 96-well plates, with each plate serving as a replicate. For sorted subsets, about 200 ng genomic DNA, equal to tens of thousands of T cell genomes, was loaded into each replicate PCR. The purified libraries were quantified using a Qubit 3.0 fluorometer, sized with a Bioanalyzer 2100, and then quantified again using the KAPA Library Quantification kit. Every immunoSEQ 96-well plate was sequenced on a dedicated single-read 150-cycle Illumina NextSeq 550 flow cell. In the original analysis: Because the immunoSEQ output included only junctional sequences and no quality scores, the filtering could not be the same as the filtering used for full-length reads. Sequences were annotated with PyIR, a Python wrapper for IgBLAST v1.9, and V/J genes and CDR3 were assigned using IMGT germline references. Reads with weak V/J assignments (E-value above 1e-6), missing CDR3, stop codons, out-of-frame junctions, or ambiguous translated residues were removed. V3J clonotypes were defined as sequences sharing the same inferred V gene, J gene, and CDR3 amino acid sequence. To compute the percentage overlap between repertoires, the number of shared unique clonotypes was divided by the size of the smaller repertoire. Three approaches were used to assess repertoire richness: RTK rarefaction, the Chao1 estimator, and Recon v2.1 estimates of unobserved clonotypes. OLGA was used to compute generation probabilities for all TCRbeta clonotypes that the gDNA method yielded from a handful of donors. TCRdb took this table from immuneACCESS and kept in-frame rearrangements with V and J called. Such tables lack part of the clones; where checked against another copy, unresolved V genes explain under half of the gap, and the rest is unexplained. The V and J calls and clone size come from that table; D and trimming were worked out from the DNA. This sample holds over a million clones; just under 99% were observed only once. 0.3% to 0.45% of the sample comes from the top ten.

As for this clone: Its recognized antigen is unknown. Base qualities are not provided; no much larger clone lies one nucleotide away.

The CDR3 numbers 15 residues from cysteine through phenylalanine. The CDR3 DNA has 45 bases and is translated from base 1. From the germline V gene (reference sequence), CDR1 is LNHDA and CDR2 is SQIVND. Trimming takes 8 bases off V and 5 bases off J; junction bases not matched to a gene: 14. The rearranged segments are TRBV19 and TRBJ2-7, and 8 bases in between align with TRBD2. Source material: naive CD4+ T cells sorted from blood. This sample's cell subset or site label indicates: CD45RA+ positively selected. The receptor comes from a man aged 30 to 45 in good health. At the DNA level, the sequence is TGTGCCAGTCGAAGCGGGAGAAGTAAAACGGACGAGCAGTACTTC. Translation gives CASRSGRSKTDEQYF.